The 8 T cell receptor beta chains reported below all come from one sample, sequenced in a study of OX40 agonist ivuxolimab in advanced cancers. Clones were sequenced by immunoSEQ multiplex PCR, and TCRdb holds only the in-frame ones, with some missing. Here the sample spans about 68,000 clones, approximately 90% being singletons. Material: CD4+ or CD8+ T cells sorted from blood, obtained in a trial of the OX40 agonist ivuxolimab. These receptors were taken from an adult with an advanced solid tumor such as melanoma, head and neck, liver or kidney cancer.

The chain uses TRBV5-4 and TRBJ2-7; TRBD1 might be the D (5 bases). CDR1 is SGHNT, CDR2 YYREEE, per germline (reference sequence). The length of the CDR3 is 14 residues. V lost 5 bases and J lost 4, with 16 bases in between. Here the CDR3 reads CASRVIQDGYEQYF. As DNA, the CDR3 is TGTGCCAGCAGGGTGATACAGGACGGATACGAGCAGTACTTC.

The chain uses TRBV7-6 and TRBJ1-1; no reliable D call. The V and J ends lost 6 bases and 2 bases respectively, with 13 bases between them. Germline lookup yields CDR1 SGHVS and CDR2 FNYEAQ. This CDR3 spans 14 amino acids. CDR3 loop: CASSLLNGNTEAFF. CDR3 nucleotides: TGTGCCAGCAGTTTGCTGAACGGTAACACTGAAGCTTTCTTT.

J is TRBJ2-7 and V is TRBV2; 8 bases map to TRBD1. The V gene end was trimmed by 5 bases and the J gene end by 0 bases; junction bases not matched to a gene: 9. Germline V gives CDR1 SNHLY, CDR2 FYNNEI. The CDR3 runs 16 residues. Written as DNA, the CDR3 is TGTGCCAGCAGTACCAGGGACAGGACGTTCTCCTACGAGCAGTACTTC. Translating gives CASSTRDRTFSYEQYF.

The chain joins TRBV28 to TRBJ1-2; possible D gene TRBD1, 6 bases. Germline CDR1 reads MDHEN; CDR2 reads SYDVKM. The CDR3 covers 16 residues. V gave up 2 bases and J gave up 7 bases, with 20 bases separating them. DNA for the CDR3: TGTGCCAGCAGTTTAACGGGGCAGGGGTTATGGTTTGGCTACACCTTC. This gives the protein CASSLTGQGLWFGYTF.

V is TRBV11-2 and J is TRBJ1-2, with 9 bases identical to TRBD1. V shed 4 bases, J shed 5 bases, and the junction held 11 bases outside the gene matches. Germline CDR1 is SGHAT and CDR2 is FQNNGV. The CDR3 length is 16 residues. This chain's CDR3 is CASSSIKQGAGYGYTF. DNA of the CDR3: TGTGCCAGCAGCTCCATTAAACAGGGGGCCGGGTATGGCTACACCTTC.

This chain uses TRBV10-3 with TRBJ1-2; perhaps TRBD1 as D (6 bases). CDR3 length: 13 amino acids. V was pared by 11 bases and J by 6 bases, with 19 bases between. Germline-derived CDR1 and CDR2 are ENHRY and SYGVKD. The DNA for the CDR3 is TGTGCCCACCGGGGGATGAAGGGGGATGGCTACACCTTC. Protein: CAHRGMKGDGYTF.

V usage is TRBV27 and J usage is TRBJ2-3, with 14 bases matching TRBD2. The V gene's germline CDR1 is MNHEY and CDR2 SMNVEV (reference sequence). The J segment lost 1 base and the V segment lost 5 bases, leaving 5 bases of the junction unmatched. The CDR3 runs to 17 residues. The CDR3 sequence is CASSPMTSGRGTDTQYF. The CDR3 DNA is TGTGCCAGCAGTCCCATGACTAGCGGGAGGGGCACAGATACGCAGTATTTT.

The rearrangement joins TRBV6-1 to TRBJ2-2; 7 bases are a match to TRBD1. The CDR3 has 13 amino acids. The trim removed 8 bases at V and 6 bases at J, leaving 6 bases unmatched. Germline V gene sequence: CDR1 MNHNS, CDR2 SASEGT. The CDR3 loop reads CASATGVAGELFF. The CDR3 bases are TGTGCCAGCGCTACAGGGGTTGCCGGGGAGCTGTTTTTT.